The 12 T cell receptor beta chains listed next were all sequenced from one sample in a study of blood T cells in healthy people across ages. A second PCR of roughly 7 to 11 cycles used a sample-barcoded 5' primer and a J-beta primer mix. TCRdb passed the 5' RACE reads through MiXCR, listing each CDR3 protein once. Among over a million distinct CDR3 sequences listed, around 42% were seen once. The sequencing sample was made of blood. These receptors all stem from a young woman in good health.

CDR3 sequence (DNA): TGTGCCAGCAGCCAAGATCAAGTCAGCTCCTACGAGCAGTACTTC. Translated: CASSQDQVSSYEQYF. The chain has TRBV4-2 and TRBJ2-7; D gene uncertain. CDR1 and CDR2 (germline): LGHNA, YNFKEQ. V was trimmed by 0 bases and J by 0 bases, leaving 9 bases between them. The CDR3 runs 15 residues.

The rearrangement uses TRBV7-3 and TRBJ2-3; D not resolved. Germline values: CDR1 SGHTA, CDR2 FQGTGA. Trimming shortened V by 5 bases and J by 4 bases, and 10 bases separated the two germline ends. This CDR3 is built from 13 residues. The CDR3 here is CASSLQNPDTQYF. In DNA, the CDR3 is TGTGCCAGCAGCCTCCAGAACCCAGATACGCAGTATTTT.

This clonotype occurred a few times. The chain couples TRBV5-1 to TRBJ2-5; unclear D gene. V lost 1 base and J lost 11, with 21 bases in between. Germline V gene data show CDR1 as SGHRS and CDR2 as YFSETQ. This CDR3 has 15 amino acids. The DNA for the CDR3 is TGCGCCAGCAGCTTGAACAGCGCAATTATAAATGAGCAGTACTTC. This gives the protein CASSLNSAIINEQYF.

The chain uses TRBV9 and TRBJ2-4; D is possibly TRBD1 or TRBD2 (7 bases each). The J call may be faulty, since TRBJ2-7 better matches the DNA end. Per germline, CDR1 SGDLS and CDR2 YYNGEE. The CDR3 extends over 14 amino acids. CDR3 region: CASSERDRYYEQYF. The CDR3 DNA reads TGTGCCAGCAGCGAGCGGGACAGATACTACGAGCAGTACTTC.

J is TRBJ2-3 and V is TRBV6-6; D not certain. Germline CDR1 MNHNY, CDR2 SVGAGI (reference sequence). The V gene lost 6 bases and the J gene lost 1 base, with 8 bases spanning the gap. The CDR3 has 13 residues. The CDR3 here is CASRKDGTDTQYF. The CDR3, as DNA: TGTGCCAGCAGGAAGGACGGCACAGATACGCAGTATTTT.

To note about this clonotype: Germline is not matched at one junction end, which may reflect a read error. The CDR3 DNA is TGCAGTGCTGGAGATTGGGCGGCGAACACTGAAGCTTTCTTT. Amino acid sequence: CSAGDWAANTEAFF. This chain joins TRBV20-1 and TRBJ1-1; D gene unclear. Germline-derived CDR1 and CDR2 are DFQATT and SNEGSKA (reference sequence). There are 14 residues in the CDR3.

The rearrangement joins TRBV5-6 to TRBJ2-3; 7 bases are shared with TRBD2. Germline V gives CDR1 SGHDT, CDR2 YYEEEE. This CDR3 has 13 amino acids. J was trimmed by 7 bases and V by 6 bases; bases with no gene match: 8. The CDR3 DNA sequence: TGTGCCAGCATCCCGACGAGCGGGAATACGCAGTATTTT. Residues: CASIPTSGNTQYF.

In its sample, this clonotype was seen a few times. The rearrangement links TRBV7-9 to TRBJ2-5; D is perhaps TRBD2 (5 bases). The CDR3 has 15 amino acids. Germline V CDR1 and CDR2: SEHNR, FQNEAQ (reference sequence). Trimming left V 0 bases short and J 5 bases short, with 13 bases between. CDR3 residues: CASSLASKTGETQYF. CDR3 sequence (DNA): TGTGCCAGCAGCTTAGCGTCAAAAACGGGGGAGACCCAGTACTTC.

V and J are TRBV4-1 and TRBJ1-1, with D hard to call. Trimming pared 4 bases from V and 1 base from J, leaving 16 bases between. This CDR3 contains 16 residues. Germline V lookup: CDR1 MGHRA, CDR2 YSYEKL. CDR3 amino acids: CASSPPATTKNTEAFF. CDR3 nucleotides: TGCGCCAGCAGCCCCCCCGCGACTACAAAGAACACTGAAGCTTTCTTT.

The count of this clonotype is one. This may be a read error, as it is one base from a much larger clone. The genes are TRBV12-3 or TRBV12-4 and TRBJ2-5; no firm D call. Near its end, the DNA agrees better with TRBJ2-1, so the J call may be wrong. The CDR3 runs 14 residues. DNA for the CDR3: TGTGCCAGCAGGTGGAGCGCAGCCCAAGAGACCCAGTTCTTC. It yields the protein CASRWSAAQETQFF.

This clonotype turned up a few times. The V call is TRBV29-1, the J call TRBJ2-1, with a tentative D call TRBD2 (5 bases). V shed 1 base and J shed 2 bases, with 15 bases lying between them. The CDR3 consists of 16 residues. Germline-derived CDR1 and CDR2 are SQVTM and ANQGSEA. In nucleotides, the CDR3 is TGCAGCGTTGAAGGGGTAGAGGGAAACCCCTACAATGAGCAGTTCTTC. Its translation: CSVEGVEGNPYNEQFF.

The CDR3 region is CSERLAGTDTQYF. The DNA of the CDR3 is TGCAGTGAACGACTAGCGGGCACAGATACGCAGTATTTT. The chain employs TRBV20-1 and TRBJ2-3; TRBD2 agrees at 9 bases. The germline gives CDR1 DFQATT, CDR2 SNEGSKA (reference sequence). This CDR3 region has 13 residues. V dropped 7 bases and J dropped 1; count of bases not matched to a gene: 3.